The 32 T cell receptor beta chains given below trace back to one sample, sequenced in a study of human T cells and chemical hapten exposure. TCRdb reprocessed the RACE reads with MiXCR, giving one entry per CDR3 protein. Here the sample spans 65,000 to 95,000 distinct CDR3 sequences, approximately 12% being singletons. Documented time point: patch test 1, 2 weeks after DPC sensitization. Treatment in this sample: therapeutic diphenylcyclopropenone sensitization with weekly scalp DPC. This specimen consisted of whole blood, obtained in connection with sensitization to the hapten diphenylcyclopropenone (DPC). These receptor sequences come from a woman aged 55-70 years with alopecia areata. Some clones in this sample may be carry-over from other donors' samples.

The rearrangement joins TRBV20-1 to TRBJ1-6; 8 nucleotides align to TRBD1. The CDR3 has 16 amino acids. Germline assignment: CDR1 DFQATT and CDR2 SNEGSKA (reference sequence). V shed 7 bases and J 0 bases; nucleotides not matched to a gene: 8. The chain's CDR3 is CSVPTGENSYNSPLHF. CDR3 DNA sequence: TGCAGTGTCCCGACAGGGGAAAACTCCTATAATTCACCCCTCCACTTT.

This clonotype has only a few counts. Germline and junction disagree at one end, which may indicate a read error. The rearrangement links TRBV5-5 to TRBJ2-2; the match to TRBD1 covers 8 bases. This CDR3 has 15 amino acids. Germline loops: CDR1 SGHKS, CDR2 YYEKEE (reference sequence). The CDR3 DNA follows: TGTGCCAGCAGCTTCCGACAGGGGAGCGCCGGGGAGATGTTTTTT. This sequence encodes CASSFRQGSAGEMFF.

At least ten counts were recorded for this clonotype. The genes are TRBV27 and TRBJ2-1; D is ambiguous. The CDR3 sequence is 14 residues long. Germline assignment: CDR1 MNHEY and CDR2 SMNVEV (reference sequence). Trimming removed 6 bases at V and 2 bases at J, with 11 bases between. The chain's CDR3 is CASSLENPYNEQFF. CDR3 sequence (DNA): TGTGCCAGCAGCTTAGAGAACCCCTACAATGAGCAGTTCTTC.

This clonotype came up a few times. The gene calls are TRBV10-3 and TRBJ1-5; tentatively, D is TRBD1 (6 bases). The V and J ends lost 5 bases and 1 base respectively, with 12 bases between them. Germline V gene lookup returns CDR1 ENHRY and CDR2 SYGVKD. CDR3 length: 15 residues. In DNA form, the CDR3 reads TGTGCCATCAGTCCCCAGGGGCCGAGCAATCAGCCCCAGCATTTT. This gives the protein CAISPQGPSNQPQHF.

This clonotype was detected a few times. This chain connects TRBV19 to TRBJ1-5, with unresolved D. The V and J ends lost 7 bases and 0 bases respectively, with 16 bases between them. The CDR3 has 16 amino acids. Germline V CDR1 and CDR2: LNHDA, SQIVND (reference sequence). The DNA of the CDR3 is TGTGCCAGTACCCCCCGCGGACGGGATAGCAATCAGCCCCAGCATTTT. This encodes CASTPRGRDSNQPQHF.

In its sample, this clonotype was seen once. V and J are TRBV7-3 and TRBJ1-6; D remains unclear. V was cut by 1 base and J by 7 bases, with 5 bases left in between. The CDR3 consists of 13 residues. From germline, CDR1 is SGHTA and CDR2 FQGTGA. CDR3 residues: CASSLSRNSPLHF. The CDR3 coding sequence is TGTGCCAGCAGCTTAAGCCGGAATTCACCCCTCCACTTT.

This clonotype occurred a few times. The genes are TRBV3-1 and TRBJ1-1, with a possible D match to TRBD1 (5 bases). CDR1 and CDR2 from the germline V gene are LGHDT and YNNKEL (reference sequence). Between the trimmed V and J ends, which lost 1 base and 4 bases, there was a span of 10 bases. CDR3 length: 14 amino acids. The DNA for the CDR3 is TGTGCCAGCAGCCAAGGTGCAGGGCCCACTGAAGCTTTCTTT. Its protein is CASSQGAGPTEAFF.

This clonotype was observed at least ten times. V gene TRBV28 combines with J gene TRBJ2-3, with 8 bases lining up with TRBD2. The CDR3 is 15 residues long. J lost 2 bases, V lost 10 bases, and 11 bases had no gene match. Germline CDR1 reads MDHEN; CDR2 reads SYDVKM. The CDR3 sequence: CATTGGASLTDTQYF. In DNA, the CDR3 is TGTGCCACCACCGGGGGGGCATCCCTCACAGATACGCAGTATTTT.

This chain joins TRBV5-1 and TRBJ2-1; D is uncertain. Germline V gives CDR1 SGHRS, CDR2 YFSETQ. The V end was cut by 0 bases, the J end by 10 bases, with 8 bases between. This CDR3 spans 12 amino acids. The chain's CDR3 is CASSLGRDEQFF. Written as DNA, the CDR3 is TGCGCCAGCAGCTTGGGCCGAGACGAGCAGTTCTTC.

This clonotype was detected only a few times. V gene TRBV12-3 or TRBV12-4 combines with J gene TRBJ2-1; 10 bases are a match to TRBD2. J was trimmed by 0 bases and V by 6 bases; bases with no gene match: 5. There are 16 residues in the CDR3. The CDR3: CASRTSGASSYNEQFF. CDR3 nucleotides: TGTGCCAGCAGAACTAGCGGGGCTAGCTCCTACAATGAGCAGTTCTTC.

This clonotype was detected only a few times. The chain is built from TRBV10-3 and TRBJ2-3, with 12 bases aligning to TRBD2. This CDR3 spans 18 amino acids. V lost 4 bases, J lost 6 bases, and 14 bases stayed unmatched. CDR1 and CDR2 from the germline V gene are ENHRY and SYGVKD. The CDR3 region has the DNA TGTGCCATCAGTGTTTCTCCCGGACTAGCGGGGTCCGGGGATACGCAGTATTTT. This encodes CAISVSPGLAGSGDTQYF.

This clonotype was observed a few times. V and J are TRBV18 and TRBJ1-4; TRBD1 might be the D (6 bases). Trimming removed 2 bases at V and 0 bases at J, with 25 bases between. The CDR3 is 21 amino acids. CDR1 and CDR2 (germline): KGHSH, LQKENI. The chain's CDR3 is CASSPNIVLTGSYATNEKLFF. The CDR3 DNA reads as TGTGCCAGCTCACCAAATATAGTTTTAACAGGGTCATATGCAACTAATGAAAAACTGTTTTTT.

This clonotype was observed many times. The CDR3 region has the DNA TGTGCCAGCAGTTTCAGGGGCGGTGAGCAGTTCTTC. It translates to CASSFRGGEQFF. The chain joins TRBV12-3 or TRBV12-4 to TRBJ2-1; maybe TRBD1 (6 bases). CDR3 length: 12 amino acids. Trimming shortened V by 3 bases and J by 9 bases, and 9 bases separated the two germline ends.

This clonotype was seen a handful of times. The chain combines TRBV7-8 with TRBJ1-5; 7 positions agree with TRBD1. This CDR3 comprises 14 residues. From germline, CDR1 is SGHVS and CDR2 FQNEAQ. J lost 3 bases, V lost 3 bases, and 2 bases had no gene match. In nucleotides, the CDR3 is TGTGCCAGCAGCTTGACAGGGAACAATCAGCCCCAGCATTTT. It translates to CASSLTGNNQPQHF.

This clonotype was recorded at least ten times. The chain recombines TRBV6-6 with TRBJ1-2; possibly TRBD1 for D (5 bases). The germline V gene has CDR1 MNHNY and CDR2 SVGAGI (reference sequence). There are 16 residues in the CDR3. The ends were cut back, 0 bases at V and 4 bases at J, with 15 bases in the middle. The chain's CDR3 is CASSYSGGDWGYGYTF. The CDR3 DNA follows: TGTGCCAGCAGTTACTCAGGAGGGGATTGGGGCTATGGCTACACCTTC.

This clonotype has a count of ten or more. The chain has TRBV7-2 and TRBJ1-2, with TRBD1 matching 8 bases. Trimming removed 5 bases from V and 4 bases from J; junction bases left unmatched: 6. CDR1 and CDR2 from the germline V gene are SGHTA and FQGNSA. This CDR3 contains 14 residues. The CDR3 is CASSGRDRRYGYTF. CDR3 sequence (DNA): TGTGCCAGCAGCGGACGGGACAGGCGCTATGGCTACACCTTC. The full variable domain, completed using reference TRBV7-2 and TRBJ1-2, is GAGVSQSPSNKVTEKGKDVELRCDPISGHTALYWYRQSLGQGLEFLIYFQGNSAPDKSGLPSDRFSAERTGGSVSTLTIQRTQQEDSAVYLCASSGRDRRYGYTFGSGTRLTVV.

The sample holds a few counts of this clonotype. The CDR3 is CASSLSRLEKLFF. The DNA for the CDR3 is TGTGCCAGCAGCTTATCGCGGTTGGAAAAACTGTTTTTT. The chain uses TRBV7-8 and TRBJ1-4, with D unresolved. With 2 bases removed from V and 8 bases from J, the gap between germline ends came to 9 bases. The CDR3 is 13 amino acids. Per the germline V gene, CDR1 is SGHVS and CDR2 is FQNEAQ.

This clonotype was seen at least ten times. This sequence joins TRBV29-1 and TRBJ1-1, with D hard to call. CDR1 SQVTM and CDR2 ANQGSEA come from the germline V gene. The V end lost 6 bases, the J end lost 0 bases, and 11 bases lay between the germline ends. There are 13 residues in the CDR3. CDR3 residues: CSVCYLLNTEAFF. In nucleotides, the CDR3 is TGCAGCGTATGCTACCTTCTGAACACTGAAGCTTTCTTT.

This clonotype was seen at least ten times. The chain uses TRBV18 and TRBJ2-1, with 9 bases that match TRBD2. J gave up 5 bases and V 4 bases, and 6 bases lay outside the gene matches. Germline lookup yields CDR1 KGHSH and CDR2 LQKENI. The CDR3 length is 15 residues. The CDR3 DNA follows: TGTGCCAGCTCACAAGCGGGGGGACAGAACAATGAGCAGTTCTTC. This translates into CASSQAGGQNNEQFF. Variable domain in full (rest from reference TRBV18 and TRBJ2-1): NAGVMQNPRHLVRRRGQEARLRCSPMKGHSHVYWYRQLPEEGLKFMVYLQKENIIDESGMPKERFSAEFPKEGPSILRIQQVVRGDSAAYFCASSQAGGQNNEQFFGPGTRLTVL.

This chain connects TRBV11-2 to TRBJ2-7, with D possibly being TRBD1 or TRBD2 (6 bases each). V was clipped by 1 base and J by 7 bases, with 14 bases between them. The germline CDR1 and CDR2 sequences are SGHAT and FQNNGV. This CDR3 has 14 residues. The CDR3 DNA reads as TGTGCCAGCAGCTTAGGTCCGGGGGCGGCTGAGCAGTACTTC. It is translated as CASSLGPGAAEQYF.

This clonotype was seen only a few times. The genes are TRBV5-1 and TRBJ2-7; D ambiguous. The CDR3 runs to 17 residues. Germline V gene lookup returns CDR1 SGHRS and CDR2 YFSETQ. Trimming shortened V by 0 bases and J by 4 bases, and 20 bases separated the two germline ends. This CDR3 reads CASSLAMRSTGIYEQYF. The DNA for the CDR3 is TGCGCCAGCAGCTTGGCCATGAGGTCCACGGGTATATACGAGCAGTACTTC.

This clonotype was found many times. The chain uses TRBV12-5 and TRBJ2-5; D could derive from TRBD1 or TRBD2 (5 bases each). Between the trimmed V and J ends, which lost 5 bases and 0 bases, there was a span of 13 bases. Germline V CDR1 and CDR2: LGHNT, FRNRAP. This CDR3 contains 15 residues. CDR3 loop: CASGRGRWYQETQYF. The DNA of the CDR3 is TGTGCTAGTGGTCGGGGACGGTGGTACCAAGAGACCCAGTACTTC.

J is TRBJ2-7 and V is TRBV20-1; maybe TRBD1 (5 bases). Trimming removed 5 bases at V and 1 base at J, with 18 bases between. Germline-derived CDR1 and CDR2 are DFQATT and SNEGSKA (reference sequence). The CDR3 consists of 15 residues. The DNA of the CDR3 is TGCAGTGCTTCGACCCCTAGGGGTATTTCCTACGAGCAGTACTTC. Encoded protein: CSASTPRGISYEQYF.

V gene TRBV20-1 combines with J gene TRBJ1-1; TRBD1 is a possible D gene (5 bases). The CDR3 extends over 14 amino acids. V lost 1 base and J 6 bases, leaving 15 bases between the germline ends. Germline assignment: CDR1 DFQATT and CDR2 SNEGSKA (reference sequence). DNA of the CDR3: TGCAGTGCTAGAGGTATGTGGGACCTCCCTGAAGCTTTCTTT. It is translated as CSARGMWDLPEAFF.

This clonotype showed up just a few times. The chain links TRBV7-3 to TRBJ1-3; D perhaps matches TRBD1 (5 bases). CDR1 is SGHTA and CDR2 is FQGTGA in the germline V gene. The CDR3 runs 16 residues. Trimming stripped 3 bases from V and 0 bases from J, with 12 bases between. The CDR3 DNA sequence: TGTGCCAGCAGCTTCCAACCGGGGGACTCTGGAAACACCATATATTTT. The encoded protein is CASSFQPGDSGNTIYF.

This chain links TRBV9 with TRBJ2-5; 8 bases fit TRBD2. There are 15 residues in the CDR3. J lost 2 bases, V lost 2 bases, and 5 bases had no gene match. Germline V gene data show CDR1 as SGDLS and CDR2 as YYNGEE. CDR3 nucleotides: TGTGCCAGCAGCGTGTTAGCGGGGAGTCAAGAGACCCAGTACTTC. Its protein is CASSVLAGSQETQYF. Complete variable domain (other parts from reference TRBV9 and TRBJ2-5): DSGVTQTPKHLITATGQRVTLRCSPRSGDLSVYWYQQSLDQGLQFLIQYYNGEERAKGNILERFSAQQFPDLHSELNLSSLELGDSALYFCASSVLAGSQETQYFGPGTRLLVL.

This clonotype has at least ten counts. CDR3 in amino acids: CAWSVQMGELFF. The CDR3 region has the DNA TGTGCCTGGAGTGTACAAATGGGGGAGCTGTTTTTT. This chain connects TRBV30 to TRBJ2-2; D ambiguous. The CDR3 runs to 12 residues. Germline CDR1 is GTSNPN and CDR2 is SVGIG (reference sequence). V lost 0 bases and J lost 8, with 7 bases in between.

The J gene is TRBJ1-4, the V gene TRBV5-1; 7 nucleotides match TRBD1. CDR1 is SGHRS and CDR2 is YFSETQ in the germline V gene. This CDR3 has 15 amino acids. V shed 0 bases and J 8 bases; nucleotides not matched to a gene: 7. The CDR3: CASSLETGFGEKLFF. CDR3 nucleotides: TGCGCCAGCAGCTTGGAGACAGGGTTTGGGGAAAAACTGTTTTTT.

This clonotype came up many times. The chain combines TRBV13 with TRBJ2-7; 9 bases match TRBD1. The ends lost 3 bases at V and 7 bases at J; junction bases unmatched: 13. The V gene's germline CDR1 is PRHDT and CDR2 FYEKMQ (reference sequence). The CDR3 consists of 16 residues. CDR3 residues: CASSFSPGQGPKEQYF. CDR3 DNA: TGTGCCAGCAGCTTTTCACCGGGACAGGGCCCCAAGGAGCAGTACTTC.

The chain combines TRBV27 with TRBJ1-1, with 7 bases matching TRBD1. The V and J ends lost 6 bases and 8 bases, in that order; junction bases with no gene match: 12. There are 14 residues in the CDR3. The germline gives CDR1 MNHEY, CDR2 SMNVEV (reference sequence). The CDR3 nucleotides read TGTGCCAGCAGAAACTTCCGGGACAGCATAGAAGCTTTCTTT. As protein: CASRNFRDSIEAFF.

This clonotype has ten or more counts. The CDR3 bases are TGCAGTCGAAGAGGGGGGCGGGGGGTTGGCACAGATACGCAGTATTTT. As protein: CSRRGGRGVGTDTQYF. This chain links TRBV20-1 with TRBJ2-3, with 8 nucleotides matching TRBD2. The CDR3 consists of 16 residues. J was trimmed by 1 base and V by 8 bases; bases with no gene match: 14. CDR1 is DFQATT and CDR2 is SNEGSKA in the germline V gene (reference sequence).

About this clonotype: A much larger clone lies a single base off, so this may be a read error. For the CDR3, the DNA is TGTGCCAGCAGCTTATCCCTGGGACTAGCGGGGGGCAACCTCTACGAGCAGTACTTC. It codes for CASSLSLGLAGGNLYEQYF. V gene TRBV7-6 combines with J gene TRBJ2-7; 15 nucleotides line up with TRBD2. CDR1 and CDR2 from the germline V gene are SGHVS and FNYEAQ. The CDR3 covers 19 residues. With 2 bases clipped from V and 3 bases from J, the junction kept 11 bases outside the gene matches.